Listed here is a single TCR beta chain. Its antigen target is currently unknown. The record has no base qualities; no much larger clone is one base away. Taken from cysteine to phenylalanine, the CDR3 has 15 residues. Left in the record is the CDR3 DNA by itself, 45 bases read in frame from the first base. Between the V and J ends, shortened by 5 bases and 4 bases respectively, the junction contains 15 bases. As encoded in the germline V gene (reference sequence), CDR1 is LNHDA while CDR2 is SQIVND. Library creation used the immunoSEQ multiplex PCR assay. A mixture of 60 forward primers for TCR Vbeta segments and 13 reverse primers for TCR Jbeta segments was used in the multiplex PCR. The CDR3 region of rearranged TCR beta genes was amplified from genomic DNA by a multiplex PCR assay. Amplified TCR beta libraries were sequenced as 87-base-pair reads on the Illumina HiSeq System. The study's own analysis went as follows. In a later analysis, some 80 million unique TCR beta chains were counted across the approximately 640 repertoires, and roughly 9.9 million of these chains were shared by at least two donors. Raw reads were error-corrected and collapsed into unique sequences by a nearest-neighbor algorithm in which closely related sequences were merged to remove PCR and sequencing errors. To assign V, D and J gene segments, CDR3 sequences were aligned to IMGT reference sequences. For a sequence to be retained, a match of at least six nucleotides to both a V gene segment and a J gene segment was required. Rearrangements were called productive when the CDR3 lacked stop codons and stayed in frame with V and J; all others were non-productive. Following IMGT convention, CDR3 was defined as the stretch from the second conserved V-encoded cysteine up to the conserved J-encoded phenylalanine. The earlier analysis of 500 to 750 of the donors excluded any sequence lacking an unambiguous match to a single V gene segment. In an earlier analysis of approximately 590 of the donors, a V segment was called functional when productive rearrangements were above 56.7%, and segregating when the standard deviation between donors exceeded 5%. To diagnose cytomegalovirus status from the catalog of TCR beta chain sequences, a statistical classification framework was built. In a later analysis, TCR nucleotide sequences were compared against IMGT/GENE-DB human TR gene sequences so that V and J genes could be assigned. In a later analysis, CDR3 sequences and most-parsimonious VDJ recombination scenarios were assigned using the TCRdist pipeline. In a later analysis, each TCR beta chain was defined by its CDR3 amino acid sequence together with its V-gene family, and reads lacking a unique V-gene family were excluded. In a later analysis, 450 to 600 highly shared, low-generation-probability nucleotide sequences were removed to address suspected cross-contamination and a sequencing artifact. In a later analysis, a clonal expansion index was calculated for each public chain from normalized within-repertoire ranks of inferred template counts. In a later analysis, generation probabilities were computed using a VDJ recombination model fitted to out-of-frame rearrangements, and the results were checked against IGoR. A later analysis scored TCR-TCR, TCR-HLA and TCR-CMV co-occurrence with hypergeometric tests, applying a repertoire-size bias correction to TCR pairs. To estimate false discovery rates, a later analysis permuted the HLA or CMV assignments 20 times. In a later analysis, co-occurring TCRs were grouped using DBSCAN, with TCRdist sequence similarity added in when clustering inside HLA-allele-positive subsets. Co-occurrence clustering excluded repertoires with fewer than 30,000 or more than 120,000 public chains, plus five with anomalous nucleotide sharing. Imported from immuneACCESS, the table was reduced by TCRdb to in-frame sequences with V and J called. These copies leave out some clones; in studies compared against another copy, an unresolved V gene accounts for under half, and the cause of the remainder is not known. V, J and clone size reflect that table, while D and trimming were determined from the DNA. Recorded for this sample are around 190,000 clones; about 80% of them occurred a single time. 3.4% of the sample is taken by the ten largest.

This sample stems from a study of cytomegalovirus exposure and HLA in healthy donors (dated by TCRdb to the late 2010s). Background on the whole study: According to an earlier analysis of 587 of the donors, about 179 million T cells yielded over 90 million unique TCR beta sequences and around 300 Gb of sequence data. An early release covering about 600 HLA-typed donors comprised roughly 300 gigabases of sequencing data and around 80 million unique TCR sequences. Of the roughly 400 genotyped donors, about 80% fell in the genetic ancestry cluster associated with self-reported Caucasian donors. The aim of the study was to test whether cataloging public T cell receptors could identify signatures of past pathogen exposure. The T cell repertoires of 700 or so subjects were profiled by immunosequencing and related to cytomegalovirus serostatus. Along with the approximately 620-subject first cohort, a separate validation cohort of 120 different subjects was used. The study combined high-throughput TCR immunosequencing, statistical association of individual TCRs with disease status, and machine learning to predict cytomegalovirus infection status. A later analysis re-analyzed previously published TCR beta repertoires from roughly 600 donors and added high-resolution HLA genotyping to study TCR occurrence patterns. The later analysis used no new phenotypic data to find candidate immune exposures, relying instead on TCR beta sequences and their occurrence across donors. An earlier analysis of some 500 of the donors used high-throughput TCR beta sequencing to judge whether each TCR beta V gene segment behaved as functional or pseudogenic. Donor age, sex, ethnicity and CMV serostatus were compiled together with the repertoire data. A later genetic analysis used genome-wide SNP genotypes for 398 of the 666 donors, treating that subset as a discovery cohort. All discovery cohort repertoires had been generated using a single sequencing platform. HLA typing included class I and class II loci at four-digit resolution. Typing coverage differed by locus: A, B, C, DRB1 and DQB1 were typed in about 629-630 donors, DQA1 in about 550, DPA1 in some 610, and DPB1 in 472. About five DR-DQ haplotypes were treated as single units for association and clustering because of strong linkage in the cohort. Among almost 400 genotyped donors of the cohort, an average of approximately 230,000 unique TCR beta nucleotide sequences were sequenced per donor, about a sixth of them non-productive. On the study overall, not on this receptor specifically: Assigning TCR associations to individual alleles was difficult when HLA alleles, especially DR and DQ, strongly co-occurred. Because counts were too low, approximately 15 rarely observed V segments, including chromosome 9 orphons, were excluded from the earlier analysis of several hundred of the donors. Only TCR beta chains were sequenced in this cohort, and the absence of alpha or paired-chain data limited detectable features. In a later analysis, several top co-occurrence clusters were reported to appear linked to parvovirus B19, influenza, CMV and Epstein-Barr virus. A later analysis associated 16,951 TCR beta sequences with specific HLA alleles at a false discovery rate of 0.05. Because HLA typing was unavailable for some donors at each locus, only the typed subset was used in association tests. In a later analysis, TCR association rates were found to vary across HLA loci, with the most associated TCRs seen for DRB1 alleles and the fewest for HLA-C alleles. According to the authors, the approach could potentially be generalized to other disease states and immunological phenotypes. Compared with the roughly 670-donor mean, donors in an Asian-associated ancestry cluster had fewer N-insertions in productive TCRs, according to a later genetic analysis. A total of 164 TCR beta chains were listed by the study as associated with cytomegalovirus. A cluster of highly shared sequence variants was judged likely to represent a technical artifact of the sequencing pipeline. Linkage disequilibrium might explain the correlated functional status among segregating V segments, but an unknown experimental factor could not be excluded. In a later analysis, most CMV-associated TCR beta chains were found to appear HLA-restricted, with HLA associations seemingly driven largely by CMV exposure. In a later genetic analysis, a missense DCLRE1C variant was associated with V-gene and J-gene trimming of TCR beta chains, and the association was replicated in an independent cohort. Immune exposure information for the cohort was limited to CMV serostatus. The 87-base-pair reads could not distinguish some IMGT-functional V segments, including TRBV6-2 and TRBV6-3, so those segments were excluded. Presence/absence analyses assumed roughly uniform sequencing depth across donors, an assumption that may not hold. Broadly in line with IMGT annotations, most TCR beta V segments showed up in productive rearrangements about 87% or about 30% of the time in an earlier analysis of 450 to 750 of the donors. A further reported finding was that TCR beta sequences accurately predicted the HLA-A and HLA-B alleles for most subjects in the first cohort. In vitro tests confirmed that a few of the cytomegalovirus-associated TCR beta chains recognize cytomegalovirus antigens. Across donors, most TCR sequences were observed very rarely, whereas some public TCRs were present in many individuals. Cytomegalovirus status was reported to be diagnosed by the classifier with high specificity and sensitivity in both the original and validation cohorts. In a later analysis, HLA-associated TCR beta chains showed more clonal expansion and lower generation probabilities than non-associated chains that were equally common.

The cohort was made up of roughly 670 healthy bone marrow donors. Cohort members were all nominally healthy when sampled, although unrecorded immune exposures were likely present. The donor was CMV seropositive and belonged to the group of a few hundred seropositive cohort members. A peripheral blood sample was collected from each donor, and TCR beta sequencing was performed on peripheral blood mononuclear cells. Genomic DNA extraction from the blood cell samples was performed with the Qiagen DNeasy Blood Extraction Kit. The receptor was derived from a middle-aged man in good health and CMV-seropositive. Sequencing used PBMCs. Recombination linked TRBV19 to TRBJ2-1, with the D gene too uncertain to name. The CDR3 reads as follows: CASSQRAYDYNEQFF. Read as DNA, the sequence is TGTGCCAGTAGTCAGCGTGCTTACGATTACAATGAGCAGTTCTTC.